This T cell receptor (beta chain) was observed in a study of blood T cell repertoires in COVID-19. Whole-study context: Samples representing acute and convalescent COVID-19 were sourced from the United States, Italy and Spain. PBMCs, B-cell-depleted T cells, or T cells provided the cDNA or gDNA that made up the material.

This clone was counted once. Original handling: Amplification of reference gene primers was used by the study to estimate nucleated cell counts. Generated by immunoSEQ multiplex PCR, the TCRdb table keeps only in-frame clones and is missing some. That table gives V, J and clone size, and the DNA gave D and trimming. The sample yields about 220,000 clones, 87% seen once. The CDR3 has 15 residues. CDR1 is MDHEN and CDR2 is SYDVKM in the germline V gene. Trimming took 4 bases from V and 6 from J, leaving 18 bases between them. The receptor comes from a man aged 35-49 years with active or convalescent COVID-19. This sequence joins TRBV28 and TRBJ1-1, with D perhaps matching TRBD1 (6 bases). Sequenced material: peripheral blood. CDR3 coding DNA: TGTGCCAGCAGTTCCCCTGGACAGAATAAGGCTGAAGCTTTCTTT. Its translation is CASSSPGQNKAEAFF.